This paragraph reports one TCR beta chain. This record belongs to a study of blood T cell repertoires in COVID-19. About the study: T cells, B-cell-depleted T cells, or PBMCs supplied cDNA or gDNA.

Source study methods: By means of reference gene primer amplification, nucleated cell counts were estimated. TCRdb's copy holds only in-frame clones and misses some; the assay was immunoSEQ multiplex PCR. The DNA gave D and trimming, while V, J and clone size come from that table. The sample has hundreds of thousands of clones; 65% to 85% are singletons. CDR3 length: 14 amino acids. Germline-derived CDR1 and CDR2 are ENHRY and SYGVKD. J was trimmed by 4 bases and V by 8 bases; bases with no gene match: 8. The rearrangement joins TRBV10-3 to TRBJ1-3, with TRBD1 matching 7 bases. Sequencing input: peripheral blood. The sequence came from a woman aged 30 to 39 with COVID-19, enrolled during active disease. Here the CDR3 DNA reads TGTGCCATCGGCGCTTTGGACAGGGGAAACACCATATATTTT. Translation: CAIGALDRGNTIYF.